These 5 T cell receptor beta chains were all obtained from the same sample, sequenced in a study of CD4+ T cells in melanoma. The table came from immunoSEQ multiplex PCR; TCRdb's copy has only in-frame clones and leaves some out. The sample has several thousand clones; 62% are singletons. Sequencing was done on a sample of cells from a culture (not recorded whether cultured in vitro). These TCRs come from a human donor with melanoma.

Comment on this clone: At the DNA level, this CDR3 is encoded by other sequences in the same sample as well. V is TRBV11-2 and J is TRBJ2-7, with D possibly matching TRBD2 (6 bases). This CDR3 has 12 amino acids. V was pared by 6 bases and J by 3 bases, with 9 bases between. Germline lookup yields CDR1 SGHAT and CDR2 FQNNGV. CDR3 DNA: TGTGCCAGCAGTCCCGGGGGCTACGAGCAGTACTTC. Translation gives CASSPGGYEQYF.

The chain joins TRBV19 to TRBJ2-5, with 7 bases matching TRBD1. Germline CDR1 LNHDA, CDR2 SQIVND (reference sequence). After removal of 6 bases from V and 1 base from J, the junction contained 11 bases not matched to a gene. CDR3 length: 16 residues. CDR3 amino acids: CASSPSGTAFQETQYF. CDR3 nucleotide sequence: TGTGCCAGTAGCCCCTCCGGGACAGCATTCCAAGAGACCCAGTACTTC.

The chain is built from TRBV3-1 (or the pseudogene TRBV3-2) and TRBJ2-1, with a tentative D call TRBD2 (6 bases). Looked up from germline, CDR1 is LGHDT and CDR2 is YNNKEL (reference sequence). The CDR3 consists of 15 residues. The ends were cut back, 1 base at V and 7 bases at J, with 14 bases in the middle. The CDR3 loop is CASSQGSGPRNEQFF. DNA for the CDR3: TGTGCCAGCAGCCAAGGTAGCGGACCTCGGAATGAGCAGTTCTTC.

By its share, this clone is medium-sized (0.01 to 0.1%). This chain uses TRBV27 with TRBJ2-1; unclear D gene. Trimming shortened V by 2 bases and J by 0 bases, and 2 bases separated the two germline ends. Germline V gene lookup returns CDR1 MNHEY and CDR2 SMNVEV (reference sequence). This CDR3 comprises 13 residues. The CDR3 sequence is CASSLVSYNEQFF. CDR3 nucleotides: TGTGCCAGCAGTTTAGTCTCCTACAATGAGCAGTTCTTC.

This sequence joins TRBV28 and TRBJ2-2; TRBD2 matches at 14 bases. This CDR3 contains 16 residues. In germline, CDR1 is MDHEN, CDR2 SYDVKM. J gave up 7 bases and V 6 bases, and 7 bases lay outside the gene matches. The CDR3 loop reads CASRTRTSGGYGELFF. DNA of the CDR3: TGTGCCAGCAGAACCCGGACTAGCGGGGGGTACGGGGAGCTGTTTTTT. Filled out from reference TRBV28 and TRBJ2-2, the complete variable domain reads DVKVTQSSRYLVKRTGEKVFLECVQDMDHENMFWYRQDPGLGLRLIYFSYDVKMKEKGDIPEGYSVSREKKERFSLILESASTNQTSMYLCASRTRTSGGYGELFFGEGSRLTVL.